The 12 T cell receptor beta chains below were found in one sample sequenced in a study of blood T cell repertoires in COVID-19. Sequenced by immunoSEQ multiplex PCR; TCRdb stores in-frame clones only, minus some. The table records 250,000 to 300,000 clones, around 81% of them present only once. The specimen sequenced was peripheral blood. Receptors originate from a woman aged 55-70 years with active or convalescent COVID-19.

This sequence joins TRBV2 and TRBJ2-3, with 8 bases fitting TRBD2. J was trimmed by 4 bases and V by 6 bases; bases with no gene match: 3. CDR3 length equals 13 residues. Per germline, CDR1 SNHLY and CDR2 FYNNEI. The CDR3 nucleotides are TGTGCCAGCAGGGTGACTAGCGCAGATACGCAGTATTTT. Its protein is CASRVTSADTQYF. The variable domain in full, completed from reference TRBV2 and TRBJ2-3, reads EPEVTQTPSHQVTQMGQEVILRCVPISNHLYFYWYRQILGQKVEFLVSFYNNEISEKSEIFDDQFSVERPDGSNFTLKIRSTKLEDSAMYFCASRVTSADTQYFGPGTRLTVL.

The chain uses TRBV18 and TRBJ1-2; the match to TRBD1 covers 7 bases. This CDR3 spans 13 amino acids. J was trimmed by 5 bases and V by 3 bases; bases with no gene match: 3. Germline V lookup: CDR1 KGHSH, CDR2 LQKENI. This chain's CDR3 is CASSPQGEYGYTF. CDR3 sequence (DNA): TGTGCCAGCTCACCTCAGGGGGAATATGGCTACACCTTC.

The CDR3 DNA follows: TGTGCCATCAGTTATCTAGCGGGATCTAGCACAGATACGCAGTATTTT. Translated, it gives CAISYLAGSSTDTQYF. The rearrangement links TRBV10-3 to TRBJ2-3; 9 nucleotides line up with TRBD2. Germline CDR1 reads ENHRY; CDR2 reads SYGVKD. The CDR3 sequence is 16 residues long. The V and J ends lost 5 bases and 0 bases, in that order; junction bases with no gene match: 6.

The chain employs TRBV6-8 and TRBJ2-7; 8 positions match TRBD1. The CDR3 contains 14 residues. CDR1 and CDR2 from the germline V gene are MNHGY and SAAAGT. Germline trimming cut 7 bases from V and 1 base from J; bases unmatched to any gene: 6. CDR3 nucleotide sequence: TGTGCCAGCAATCGGACAGGGCCTTCCTACGAGCAGTACTTC. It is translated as CASNRTGPSYEQYF.

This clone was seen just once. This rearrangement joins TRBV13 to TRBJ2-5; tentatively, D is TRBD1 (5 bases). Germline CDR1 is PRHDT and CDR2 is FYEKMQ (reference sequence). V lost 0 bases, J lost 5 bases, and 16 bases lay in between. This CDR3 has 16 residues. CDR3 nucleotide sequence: TGTGCCAGCAGCTTAGGGTTTGTGGCGCCAGGGGAGACCCAGTACTTC. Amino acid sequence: CASSLGFVAPGETQYF.

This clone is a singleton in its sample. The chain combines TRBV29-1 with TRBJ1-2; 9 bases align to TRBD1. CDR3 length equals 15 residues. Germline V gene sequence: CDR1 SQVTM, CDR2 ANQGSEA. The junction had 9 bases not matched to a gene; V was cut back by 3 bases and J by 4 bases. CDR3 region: CSVEEGTGPFYGYTF. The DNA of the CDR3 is TGCAGCGTTGAGGAAGGGACAGGGCCTTTCTATGGCTACACCTTC.

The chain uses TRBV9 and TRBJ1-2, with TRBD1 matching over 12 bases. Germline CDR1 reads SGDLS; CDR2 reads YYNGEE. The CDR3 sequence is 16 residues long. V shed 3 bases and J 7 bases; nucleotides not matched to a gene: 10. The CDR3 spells CASSEAGQGALRGYTF. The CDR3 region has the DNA TGTGCCAGCAGCGAAGCGGGACAGGGGGCTCTTCGTGGCTACACCTTC. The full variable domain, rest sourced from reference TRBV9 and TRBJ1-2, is DSGVTQTPKHLITATGQRVTLRCSPRSGDLSVYWYQQSLDQGLQFLIQYYNGEERAKGNILERFSAQQFPDLHSELNLSSLELGDSALYFCASSEAGQGALRGYTFGSGTRLTVV.

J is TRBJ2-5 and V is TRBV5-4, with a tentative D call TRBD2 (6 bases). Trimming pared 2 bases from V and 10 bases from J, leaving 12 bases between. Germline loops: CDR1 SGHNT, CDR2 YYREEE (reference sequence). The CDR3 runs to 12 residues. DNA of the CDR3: TGTGCCAGCAGCTTACCCTTGGGGGGCCAGTACTTC. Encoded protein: CASSLPLGGQYF.

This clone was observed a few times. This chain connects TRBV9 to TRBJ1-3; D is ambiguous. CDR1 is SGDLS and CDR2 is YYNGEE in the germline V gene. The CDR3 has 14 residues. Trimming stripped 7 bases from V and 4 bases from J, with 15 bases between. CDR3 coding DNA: TGTGCCAGCGGAGTAGGGCAGGTGGGAAACACCATATATTTT. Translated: CASGVGQVGNTIYF.

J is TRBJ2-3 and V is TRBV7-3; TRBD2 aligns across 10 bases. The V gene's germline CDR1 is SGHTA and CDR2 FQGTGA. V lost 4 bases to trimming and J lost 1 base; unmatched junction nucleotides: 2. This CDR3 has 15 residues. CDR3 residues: CASSSSGGRTDTQYF. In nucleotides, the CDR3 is TGTGCCAGCAGCTCTAGCGGGGGCCGCACAGATACGCAGTATTTT. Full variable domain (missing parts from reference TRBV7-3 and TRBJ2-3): GAGVSQTPSNKVTEKGKYVELRCDPISGHTALYWYRQSLGQGPEFLIYFQGTGAADDSGLPNDRFFAVRPEGSVSTLKIQRTERGDSAVYLCASSSSGGRTDTQYFGPGTRLTVL.

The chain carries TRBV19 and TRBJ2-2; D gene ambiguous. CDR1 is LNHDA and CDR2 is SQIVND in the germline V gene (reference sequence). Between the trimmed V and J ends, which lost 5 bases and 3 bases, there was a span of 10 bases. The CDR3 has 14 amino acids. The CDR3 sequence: CASSRRRDTGELFF. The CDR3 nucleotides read TGTGCCAGTAGTCGTCGCCGAGACACCGGGGAGCTGTTTTTT.

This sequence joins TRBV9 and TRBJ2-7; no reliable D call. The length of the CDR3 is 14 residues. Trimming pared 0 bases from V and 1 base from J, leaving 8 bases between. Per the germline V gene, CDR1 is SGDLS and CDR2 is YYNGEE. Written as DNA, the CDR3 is TGTGCCAGCAGCGTAGAAACGGTTTCCTACGAGCAGTACTTC. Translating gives CASSVETVSYEQYF.